This TCR beta chain comes out of a study of shared T cell receptors in the human thymus. Produced via immunoSEQ multiplex PCR; TCRdb's table is partial and in-frame only. The sample yields hundreds of thousands of clones, roughly 86% seen once. Trimming left V 2 bases short and J 9 bases short, with 14 bases between. Germline V gene sequence: CDR1 GTSNPN, CDR2 SVGIG (reference sequence). The CDR3 spans 13 residues. In this sample, this clone turned up once. Another study also made use of these data, one on human thymus T cells. Per that study: Congenital heart defects were the reason for the corrective surgery that the donors, healthy Finnish infants, were having. Surgeons resected thymus tissue during corrective heart surgery. Apparent skewing of V and J gene usage characterized both thymic and blood repertoires. Related reports documented highly overlapping thymic repertoires among unrelated individuals.

The TCR comes from a boy less than two years old with a congenital heart defect. J is TRBJ1-5 and V is TRBV30, with D maybe TRBD1 (6 bases). Sequences were obtained from thymocytes. The CDR3 here is CAWSQQGKRPQHF. CDR3 in DNA: TGTGCCTGGAGTCAACAGGGTAAGAGGCCCCAGCATTTT.